This T cell receptor (beta chain) was identified in a study of cytomegalovirus exposure and HLA in healthy donors (dated 2017 in TCRdb). About the investigation overall: According to an earlier analysis of 550 to 750 of the donors, about 170 million T cells yielded 100 million or so unique TCR beta sequences and 276 Gb of sequence data. An early release that covered roughly 600 HLA-typed donors contained approximately 300 gigabases of sequencing data and 75 million to 100 million unique TCR sequences. Among the approximately 400 genotyped donors, under 90% belonged to the genetic ancestry cluster associated with self-reported Caucasian donors. The study was designed to test whether signatures of past pathogen exposure could be identified by cataloging public T cell receptors. The study profiled the T cell repertoires of some 610 subjects by immunosequencing and related them to cytomegalovirus serostatus. Along with the roughly 670-subject first cohort, a separate validation cohort of around 120 different subjects was used. High-throughput TCR immunosequencing, statistical association of individual TCRs with disease status, and machine learning were combined to predict cytomegalovirus infection status. A later analysis re-analyzed previously published TCR beta repertoires from 666 donors and added high-resolution HLA genotyping to study TCR occurrence patterns. Rather than using new phenotypic data, the later analysis identified candidate immune exposures from TCR beta sequences and from how often those sequences occurred across donors. In an earlier analysis of roughly 540 of the donors, high-throughput TCR beta sequencing was used to judge whether each TCR beta V gene segment behaved as functional or pseudogenic. Alongside the repertoire data, information on donor age, sex, ethnicity and CMV serostatus was compiled. A later genetic analysis took genome-wide SNP genotypes for about three fifths of the 666 donors and used that subset as a discovery cohort. Every discovery cohort repertoire had been produced on one sequencing platform. Class I and class II HLA loci were covered by the typing at four-digit resolution. The number of donors typed differed by locus, with roughly 620-630 for A, B, C, DRB1 and DQB1, more than 500 for DQA1, 606 for DPA1, and under 490 for DPB1. Because of strong linkage in the cohort, roughly five DR-DQ haplotypes were treated as single units for association and clustering. Among some 400 genotyped donors of the cohort, an average of around 250,000 unique TCR beta nucleotide sequences was sequenced per donor, of which about 18% were non-productive.

The cohort comprised under 700 healthy bone marrow donors. Cohort members were all nominally healthy when sampled, although unrecorded immune exposures were likely present. The donor was CMV seropositive and was included in the group of approximately 300 seropositive cohort members. Each donor provided a peripheral blood sample, and peripheral blood mononuclear cells were used for TCR beta sequencing. Genomic DNA was extracted from the blood cell samples with the Qiagen DNeasy Blood Extraction Kit. Libraries were prepared through the immunoSEQ multiplex PCR assay. The multiplex PCR relied on a mix of 60 forward primers for TCR Vbeta segments and 13 reverse primers for TCR Jbeta segments. Amplification of the CDR3 region of rearranged TCR beta genes was performed with a multiplex PCR assay on genomic DNA. On the Illumina HiSeq System, the amplified TCR beta libraries were sequenced as 87-base-pair reads. Per the source publication's procedure: Across the 666 repertoires, a later analysis counted tens of millions of unique TCR beta chains, approximately 10 million of which were shared by at least two donors. A nearest-neighbor algorithm error-corrected the raw reads and collapsed the reads into unique sequences, merging closely related sequences to remove PCR and sequencing errors. V, D and J gene segments were assigned by aligning CDR3 sequences to IMGT reference sequences. For a sequence to be retained, a match of at least six nucleotides to both a V gene segment and a J gene segment was required. A rearrangement was called productive if the CDR3 had no stop codons and remained in frame with V and J, and every other rearrangement was called non-productive. Following IMGT convention, CDR3 was defined as the stretch from the second conserved V-encoded cysteine up to the conserved J-encoded phenylalanine. The earlier analysis of 587 of the donors excluded sequences that lacked an unambiguous match to a single V gene segment. An earlier analysis of fewer than 750 of the donors called V segments functional above 56.7% productive rearrangements and segregating when the between-donor standard deviation exceeded 5%. To diagnose cytomegalovirus status from the catalog of TCR beta chain sequences, a statistical classification framework was built. A later analysis assigned V and J genes by comparing TCR nucleotide sequences with IMGT/GENE-DB human TR gene sequences. The TCRdist pipeline was used in a later analysis to assign CDR3 sequences and most-parsimonious VDJ recombination scenarios. A later analysis defined each TCR beta chain by its CDR3 amino acid sequence plus V-gene family, and excluded reads lacking a unique V-gene family. A later analysis removed 550 to 650 highly shared, low-generation-probability nucleotide sequences to deal with suspected cross-contamination and a sequencing artifact. In a later analysis, a clonal expansion index for each public chain was calculated from normalized within-repertoire ranks of inferred template counts. In a later analysis, generation probabilities were computed using a VDJ recombination model fitted to out-of-frame rearrangements, and the results were checked against IGoR. In a later analysis, TCR-TCR, TCR-HLA and TCR-CMV co-occurrence was scored with hypergeometric tests, and a repertoire-size bias correction was applied to TCR pairs. A later analysis estimated false discovery rates by permuting HLA or CMV assignments 20 times. In a later analysis, co-occurring TCRs were grouped with DBSCAN, and TCRdist sequence similarity was added when clustering was performed within HLA-allele-positive subsets. For co-occurrence clustering, repertoires with fewer than 30,000 or more than 120,000 public chains were excluded, along with four or five repertoires with anomalous nucleotide sharing. The table was pulled from immuneACCESS by TCRdb, which kept in-frame rearrangements only. Such tables lose some clones; where checked, under half of the loss comes from unresolved V genes, and the rest has no known cause. Clone size and the V and J calls come from that table; the DNA yielded D and trimming. This sample gives 65,000 to 95,000 clones in total; 60% to 85% of them show up just once. Around 5.8% of the sample belongs to the ten largest clones.

This clone was counted ten times or more. Its antigen target is currently unknown. The sample holds no much larger clone one base away, and base qualities are not on file. CDR1 and CDR2, looked up from the germline V gene (reference sequence), are WNHNN and SYGVQD. Including cysteine and phenylalanine, the CDR3 has 17 amino acids. Of all the DNA, just the CDR3 is kept, 51 bases in frame from base 1. At the junction V is shortened by 6 bases and J by 6 bases, with 24 bases in between. Broad study findings and their caveats: In a later genetic analysis, a missense DCLRE1C variant was associated with V-gene and J-gene trimming of TCR beta chains, and the association was replicated in an independent cohort. The presence/absence analyses assumed that sequencing depth was roughly uniform across donors, and that assumption may not be true. In vitro tests confirmed that a few of the cytomegalovirus-associated TCR beta chains recognize cytomegalovirus antigens. Broadly in line with IMGT annotations, most TCR beta V segments showed up in productive rearrangements about 87% or about 30% of the time in an earlier analysis of several hundred of the donors. Only TCR beta chains were sequenced in this cohort, and the absence of alpha or paired-chain data limited detectable features. In a later analysis, HLA-associated TCR beta chains showed more clonal expansion and lower generation probabilities than non-associated chains that were equally common. Strong co-occurrence of HLA alleles, especially DR and DQ, made assigning TCR associations to individual alleles difficult. Immune exposure information for the cohort was limited to CMV serostatus. The study listed approximately 150 TCR beta chains as associated with cytomegalovirus. Approximately 16 rarely observed V segments, including chromosome 9 orphons, were excluded from the earlier analysis of some 590 of the donors because counts were too low. Most TCR sequences were seen in very few donors, while some public TCRs were found in many individuals. The sequencing pipeline was judged likely to have produced a cluster of highly shared sequence variants as a technical artifact. In a later analysis, several top co-occurrence clusters were reported to appear linked to parvovirus B19, influenza, CMV and Epstein-Barr virus. Because HLA typing was missing for some donors at each locus, association tests included only the typed subset. A later analysis found that most CMV-associated TCR beta chains appeared HLA-restricted, with HLA associations seemingly driven largely by CMV exposure. In both the original and validation cohorts, the classifier was reported to diagnose cytomegalovirus status with high specificity and sensitivity. The 87-base-pair reads could not distinguish some IMGT-functional V segments, including TRBV6-2 and TRBV6-3, so those segments were excluded. Linkage disequilibrium might explain the correlated functional status among segregating V segments, but an unknown experimental factor could not be excluded. The authors suggested that the approach could potentially be extended to other disease states and immunological phenotypes. A further reported finding was that TCR beta sequences accurately predicted the HLA-A and HLA-B alleles for most subjects in the first cohort. In a later analysis, 16,951 TCR beta sequences were associated with specific HLA alleles at a false discovery rate of 0.05. In a later analysis, TCR association rates were found to vary across HLA loci, with the most associated TCRs seen for DRB1 alleles and the fewest for HLA-C alleles. Compared with the roughly 710-donor mean, donors in an Asian-associated ancestry cluster had fewer N-insertions in productive TCRs, according to a later genetic analysis.

Sequenced: PBMCs. The receptor was isolated from a male donor in good health and CMV-seropositive. The sequence joins TRBV10-1 to TRBJ1-5, and the D gene may be TRBD1, 5 bases matching. The nucleotide sequence is TGCGCCAGCAGGGAAGGCCTGTCCGGGGCGGGGAGTCAGCCCCAGCATTTT. This yields the protein CASREGLSGAGSQPQHF.